This T cell receptor beta chain was identified during a study of blood T cell repertoires in COVID-19. Methods used by the authors: Estimates of nucleated cell counts were drawn from the amplification of reference gene primers. Here immunoSEQ multiplex PCR was the method, and the copy in TCRdb shows in-frame clones only, minus some. Clone size and the V and J calls come from that table; the DNA yielded D and trimming. The data contain 75,000 or so clones, roughly 90% of them singletons. CDR3 length: 14 amino acids. Looked up from germline, CDR1 is MDHEN and CDR2 is SYDVKM. Trimming took 1 base from V and 4 from J; bases not matched to a gene: 4.

The source of this sequence is a man between 70 and 80 years old with acute or convalescent COVID-19. The source material was peripheral blood. The chain joins TRBV28 to TRBJ2-7, with TRBD1 identical over 7 bases. The CDR3 spells CASSLLRGRYEQYF. The CDR3, as DNA: TGTGCCAGCAGTTTATTGAGGGGGCGGTACGAGCAGTACTTC.